Below are 10 T cell receptor beta chains sequenced from a single sample in a study of blood T cell repertoires in COVID-19. Produced via immunoSEQ multiplex PCR; TCRdb's table is partial and in-frame only. The sample has 400,000 or so clones, around 90% seen once. Sequenced: PBMCs or T cells enriched from blood (not recorded which). Source of these receptors: a woman between 40 and 50 years old with acute COVID-19.

This clone showed up just a few times. CDR3 sequence: CAQTRDRNTEAFF. The CDR3 DNA follows: TGTGCCCAGACCCGGGACAGGAACACTGAAGCTTTCTTT. V gene TRBV10-3 combines with J gene TRBJ1-1, with 7 bases aligning to TRBD1. V lost 11 bases, J lost 1 base, and 7 bases stayed unmatched. Germline V gene data show CDR1 as ENHRY and CDR2 as SYGVKD. This CDR3 spans 13 amino acids.

CDR3 sequence (DNA): TGTGCCACCAGTCCCACTAGCGGGATAGATACGCAGTATTTT. Its protein product is CATSPTSGIDTQYF. The chain recombines TRBV24-1 with TRBJ2-3, with TRBD2 identical over 10 bases. The CDR3 totals 14 residues. The germline V gene encodes CDR1 KGHDR and CDR2 SFDVKD. Trimming took 6 bases from V and 5 from J; bases not matched to a gene: 4.

This clone has a single count. CDR3 residues: CASSQRGQGGYTNSPLHF. The CDR3 nucleotides read TGTGCCAGCAGCCAAAGGGGACAAGGGGGCTATACAAATTCACCCCTCCACTTT. The chain uses TRBV3-1 (or the pseudogene TRBV3-2) and TRBJ1-6, with TRBD1 identical over 7 bases. This CDR3 has 18 amino acids. V shed 2 bases and J 7 bases; nucleotides not matched to a gene: 14. The germline V gene encodes CDR1 LGHDT and CDR2 YNNKEL (reference sequence).

This clone showed up just once. The DNA of the CDR3 is TGTGCCAGCAGTTACTCGAGAGGCAGGGCCCACTACGAGCAGTACTTC. Protein sequence: CASSYSRGRAHYEQYF. The chain combines TRBV6-5 with TRBJ2-7; D perhaps matches TRBD1 (5 bases). V lost 0 bases to trimming and J lost 3 bases, with 15 bases between them. Germline V gene lookup returns CDR1 MNHEY and CDR2 SVGAGI. This CDR3 comprises 16 residues.

This rearrangement joins TRBV5-1 to TRBJ2-1; D possibly corresponds to TRBD2 (5 bases). The V and J ends lost 1 base and 5 bases respectively, with 7 bases between them. CDR3 length: 13 residues. Germline CDR1 SGHRS, CDR2 YFSETQ. CDR3 region: CASSLRGNNEQFF. The CDR3 DNA sequence: TGCGCCAGCAGCTTGCGGGGAAACAATGAGCAGTTCTTC.

The chain has TRBV2 and TRBJ2-7, with 7 bases fitting TRBD1. The germline CDR1 and CDR2 sequences are SNHLY and FYNNEI. CDR3 length: 15 amino acids. The V gene end was trimmed by 5 bases and the J gene end by 0 bases; junction bases not matched to a gene: 7. The CDR3, as DNA: TGTGCCAGCAGTACGGGACAGTACTTCTCCTACGAGCAGTACTTC. It yields the protein CASSTGQYFSYEQYF.

J is TRBJ2-5 and V is TRBV9; 10 positions agree with TRBD2. Per germline, CDR1 SGDLS and CDR2 YYNGEE. Germline trimming cut 0 bases from V and 2 bases from J; bases unmatched to any gene: 10. CDR3 size: 18 residues. DNA for the CDR3: TGTGCCAGCAGCGTAGTAAGGAGCGGGGGGGCCGAGCAAGAGACCCAGTACTTC. Protein sequence: CASSVVRSGGAEQETQYF.

The chain employs TRBV29-1 and TRBJ2-3, with a tentative D call TRBD1 (5 bases). From germline, CDR1 is SQVTM and CDR2 ANQGSEA. The CDR3 covers 13 residues. Trimming stripped 5 bases from V and 3 bases from J, with 12 bases between. CDR3 coding DNA: TGCAGCGTTTGCCCCCAGGGAACAGATACGCAGTATTTT. Translation: CSVCPQGTDTQYF.

This clone was counted between two and nine times. The V call is TRBV20-1, the J call TRBJ2-5; no definite D call. This CDR3 contains 11 residues. Germline CDR1 reads DFQATT; CDR2 reads SNEGSKA (reference sequence). Trimming left V 3 bases short and J 5 bases short, with 7 bases between. DNA for the CDR3: TGCAGTGCTAGGGCCTGGGAGACCCAGTACTTC. Its translation: CSARAWETQYF.

This chain uses TRBV12-3 or TRBV12-4 with TRBJ2-7; 8 bases fit TRBD1. CDR3 length: 13 residues. Germline trimming cut 5 bases from V and 9 bases from J; bases unmatched to any gene: 9. For the CDR3, the DNA is TGTGCCAGCAGTCCCTGGACAGGGTCAGGGCAGTACTTC. It specifies CASSPWTGSGQYF.